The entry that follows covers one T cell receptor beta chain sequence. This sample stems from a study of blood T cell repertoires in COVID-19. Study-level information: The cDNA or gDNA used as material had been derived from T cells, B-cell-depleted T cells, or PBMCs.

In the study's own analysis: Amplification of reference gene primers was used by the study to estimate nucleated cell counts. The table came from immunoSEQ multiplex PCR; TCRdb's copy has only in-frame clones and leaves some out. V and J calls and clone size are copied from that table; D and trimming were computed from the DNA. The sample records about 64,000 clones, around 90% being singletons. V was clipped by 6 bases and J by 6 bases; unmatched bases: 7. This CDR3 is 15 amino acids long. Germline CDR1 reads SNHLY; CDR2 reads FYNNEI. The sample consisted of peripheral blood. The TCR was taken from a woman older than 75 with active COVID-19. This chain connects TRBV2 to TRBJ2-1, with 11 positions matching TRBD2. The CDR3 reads CASSAGTSGPNEQFF. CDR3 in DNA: TGTGCCAGCAGCGCCGGGACTAGCGGACCCAATGAGCAGTTCTTC.